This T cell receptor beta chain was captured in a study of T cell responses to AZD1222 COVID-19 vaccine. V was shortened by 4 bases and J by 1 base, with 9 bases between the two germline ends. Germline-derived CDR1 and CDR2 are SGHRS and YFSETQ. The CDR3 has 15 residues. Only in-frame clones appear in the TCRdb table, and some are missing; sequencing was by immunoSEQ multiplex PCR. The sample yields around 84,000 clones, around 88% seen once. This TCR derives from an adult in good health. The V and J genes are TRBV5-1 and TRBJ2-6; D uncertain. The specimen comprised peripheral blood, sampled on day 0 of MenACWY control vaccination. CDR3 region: CASSPIQSGANVLTF. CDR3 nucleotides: TGCGCCAGCAGCCCGATCCAATCTGGGGCCAACGTCCTGACTTTC.